The 17 T cell receptor beta chains below come from one sample, sequenced in a study of shared clonotypes between healthy human individuals. Only in-frame clones appear in the TCRdb table, and some are missing; sequencing was by immunoSEQ multiplex PCR. This table holds more than 900,000 clones, 70% to 80% found once. Specimen: memory CD4+ T cells from PBMCs. Regarding subset: CD45RA-negative fraction. The receptors come from a man between 18 and 35 years old in good health. Some clones in this sample may be carry-over from other donors' samples.

The rearrangement joins TRBV6-1 to TRBJ1-2; TRBD1 is a possible D gene (5 bases). Germline V gene lookup returns CDR1 MNHNS and CDR2 SASEGT. V was trimmed by 5 bases and J by 7 bases, leaving 14 bases between them. CDR3 length equals 13 residues. The CDR3 spells CASSWDDVSGYTF. CDR3 DNA sequence: TGTGCCAGCAGTTGGGACGACGTAAGTGGCTACACCTTC.

The gene calls are TRBV19 and TRBJ1-2; D remains ambiguous. This CDR3 spans 14 amino acids. V shed 4 bases and J shed 6 bases, with 15 bases lying between them. Looked up from germline, CDR1 is LNHDA and CDR2 is SQIVND (reference sequence). DNA for the CDR3: TGTGCCAGTAGTACCCTACGCGTCGGCCATGGCTACACCTTC. Protein sequence: CASSTLRVGHGYTF. Full variable domain (outside the CDR3, taken from reference TRBV19 and TRBJ1-2): DGGITQSPKYLFRKEGQNVTLSCEQNLNHDAMYWYRQDPGQGLRLIYYSQIVNDFQKGDIAEGYSVSREKKESFPLTVTSAQKNPTAFYLCASSTLRVGHGYTFGSGTRLTVV.

V gene TRBV18 combines with J gene TRBJ1-3, with D hard to call. V lost 6 bases to trimming and J lost 0 bases, with 15 bases between them. CDR1 and CDR2 (germline): KGHSH, LQKENI. This CDR3 contains 16 residues. CDR3 protein: CASSLNVAGSGNTIYF. For the CDR3, the DNA is TGTGCCAGCTCCCTAAATGTAGCCGGCTCTGGAAACACCATATATTTT.

The genes are TRBV6-1 and TRBJ1-3, with D unclear. CDR1 and CDR2 (germline): MNHNS, SASEGT. The CDR3 is 15 amino acids. V dropped 0 bases and J dropped 2 bases, with 8 bases sitting between them. Here the CDR3 reads CASSEAGLAGNTIYF. Here the CDR3 DNA reads TGTGCCAGCAGTGAAGCAGGATTGGCTGGAAACACCATATATTTT.

The rearrangement joins TRBV10-3 to TRBJ1-3, with TRBD1 matching over 7 bases. Germline V CDR1 and CDR2: ENHRY, SYGVKD. This CDR3 has 14 amino acids. V was pared by 6 bases and J by 2 bases, with 4 bases of the junction left unmatched. The CDR3 DNA sequence: TGTGCCATCAGGGGGACAGAGGCTGGAAACACCATATATTTT. This codes for CAIRGTEAGNTIYF.

A single count supports this clone. The rearrangement links TRBV30 to TRBJ1-3; D is uncertain. In germline, CDR1 is GTSNPN, CDR2 SVGIG (reference sequence). The CDR3 totals 11 residues. V lost 1 base, J lost 7 bases, and 5 bases lay in between. The CDR3 DNA follows: TGTGCCTGGAGTGCCGAGAACACCATATATTTT. Its protein product is CAWSAENTIYF.

The chain recombines TRBV28 with TRBJ2-5; D remains ambiguous. CDR1 and CDR2 (germline): MDHEN, SYDVKM. The CDR3 has 14 amino acids. V lost 7 bases and J 6 bases, leaving 18 bases between the germline ends. The CDR3 sequence: CASTTPILTQTQYF. CDR3 sequence (DNA): TGTGCCAGCACCACCCCGATCCTTACACAGACCCAGTACTTC.

CDR3 region: CAWSRRSGANVLTF. The DNA for the CDR3 is TGTGCCTGGAGTCGGCGCTCTGGGGCCAACGTCCTGACTTTC. The chain combines TRBV30 with TRBJ2-6; unclear D gene. Per the germline V gene, CDR1 is GTSNPN and CDR2 is SVGIG (reference sequence). V was pared by 2 bases and J by 0 bases, with 5 bases between. The CDR3 is made up of 14 amino acids. Using reference TRBV30 and TRBJ2-6 for the parts outside the CDR3, the full variable domain is SQTIHQWPATLVQPVGSPLSLECTVEGTSNPNLYWYRQAAGRGLQLLFYSVGIGQISSEVPQNLSASRPQDRQFILSSKKLLLSDSGFYLCAWSRRSGANVLTFGAGSRLTVL.

In the case of this clone: A read error is the likely source, as a far larger clone sits one nucleotide away. In the same sample, other DNA sequences code for this CDR3. The CDR3: CASSLPGFGTEAFF. The CDR3 nucleotides read TGTGCCAGCAGCTTACCTGGGTTTGGCACTGAGGCTTTCTTT. V usage is TRBV11-1 and J usage is TRBJ1-1; D unresolved. This CDR3 is built from 14 residues. Germline-derived CDR1 and CDR2 are SGHAT and FQDESV (reference sequence). Full variable domain (remainder filled in from reference TRBV11-1 and TRBJ1-1): EAEVAQSPRYKITEKSQAVAFWCDPISGHATLYWYRQILGQGPELLVQFQDESVVDDSQLPKDRFSAERLKGVDSTLKIQPAELGDSAMYLCASSLPGFGTEAFFGQGTRLTVV.

V usage is TRBV5-4 and J usage is TRBJ2-1, with 7 positions matching TRBD2. CDR1 SGHNT and CDR2 YYREEE come from the germline V gene (reference sequence). CDR3 length: 13 residues. V shed 6 bases, J shed 9 bases, and the junction held 9 bases outside the gene matches. CDR3 DNA: TGTGCCAGCACCCAGGGAGGGGTCGGTGAGCAGTTCTTC. Translation gives CASTQGGVGEQFF.

To note about this clone: The sample carries other DNA sequences with the same CDR3. The chain recombines TRBV28 with TRBJ2-2; D not certain. The V gene lost 6 bases and the J gene lost 5 bases, with 7 bases spanning the gap. The CDR3 contains 12 residues. Germline V gene lookup returns CDR1 MDHEN and CDR2 SYDVKM. The CDR3: CASSLLTGELFF. CDR3 bases: TGTGCCAGCAGCTTACTTACCGGGGAGCTGTTTTTT.

This clone was counted a single time. This is likely an artifact of a read error, given a far larger clone one base away. The chain employs TRBV5-1 and TRBJ2-6; no firm D call. CDR1 SGHRS and CDR2 YFSETQ come from the germline V gene. The CDR3 consists of 13 residues. Trimming pared 0 bases from V and 4 bases from J, leaving 2 bases between. The CDR3 DNA is TGCGCCAGCAGCTTGGCCGGGGCCAACGTCCTGACTTTC. This codes for CASSLAGANVLTF.

The chain has TRBV30 and TRBJ2-7; a weak D match, TRBD1 (6 bases). The CDR3 runs to 13 residues. The germline V gene encodes CDR1 GTSNPN and CDR2 SVGIG (reference sequence). V lost 4 bases and J 3 bases, leaving 13 bases between the germline ends. Written as DNA, the CDR3 is TGTGCCTGGAATAGGCAGGGGCGCTACGAGCAGTACTTC. It codes for CAWNRQGRYEQYF.

In regard to this clone: This may be a read error, as it is one base from a much larger clone. In this CDR3 the conserved last residue, phenylalanine or tryptophan, is missing, so a read error is likely. The rearrangement links TRBV30 to TRBJ1-6, with 7 bases matching TRBD1. The CDR3 has 17 residues. Germline V gene sequence: CDR1 GTSNPN, CDR2 SVGIG (reference sequence). V shed 8 bases and J 4 bases; nucleotides not matched to a gene: 17. The CDR3 DNA sequence: TGTGCCGGCCAGCCCGACAGGGCCCCAATGTATAATTCACCCCTCCACCTT. It specifies CAGQPDRAPMYNSPLHL.

The rearrangement uses TRBV28 and TRBJ1-3; TRBD1 aligns across 8 bases. The germline V gene has CDR1 MDHEN and CDR2 SYDVKM. The J segment lost 7 bases and the V segment lost 5 bases, leaving 7 bases of the junction unmatched. The CDR3 spans 14 residues. The CDR3 protein is CASSEPRGRNTIYF. The CDR3, as DNA: TGTGCCAGCAGTGAACCCAGGGGGCGGAACACCATATATTTT.

V gene TRBV7-9 combines with J gene TRBJ1-2; no definite D call. This CDR3 region has 12 residues. V lost 1 base and J 14 bases, leaving 14 bases between the germline ends. The germline V gene has CDR1 SEHNR and CDR2 FQNEAQ (reference sequence). CDR3 coding DNA: TGTGCCAGCAGCTTAGATGGCGGAACGCGGACCTTC. Amino acids: CASSLDGGTRTF.

V usage is TRBV19 and J usage is TRBJ1-4, with D perhaps matching TRBD1 (6 bases). The CDR3 extends over 15 amino acids. V was shortened by 4 bases and J by 8 bases, with 17 bases between the two germline ends. Germline CDR1 and CDR2: LNHDA and SQIVND (reference sequence). The CDR3 nucleotides are TGTGCCAGTAGTACAATAGGGGGAGAGGGCGAAAAACTGTTTTTT. This gives the protein CASSTIGGEGEKLFF.